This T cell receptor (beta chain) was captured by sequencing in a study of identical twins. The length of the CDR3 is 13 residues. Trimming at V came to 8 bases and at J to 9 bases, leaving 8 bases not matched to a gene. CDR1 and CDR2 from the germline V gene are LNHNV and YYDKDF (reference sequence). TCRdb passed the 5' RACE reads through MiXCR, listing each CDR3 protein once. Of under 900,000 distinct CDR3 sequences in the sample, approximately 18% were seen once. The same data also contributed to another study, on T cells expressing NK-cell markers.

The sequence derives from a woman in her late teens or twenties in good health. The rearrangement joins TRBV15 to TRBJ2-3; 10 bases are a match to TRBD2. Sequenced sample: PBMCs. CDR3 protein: CATGLADGRTQYF. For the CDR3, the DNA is TGTGCCACCGGACTAGCGGACGGTCGGACGCAGTATTTT.